This T cell receptor beta chain appears in the sequencing data of a study of T cell responses to AZD1222 COVID-19 vaccine. Study-level points and caveats: Baseline seropositives among AZD1222 recipients totaled only five to seven.

Note on this clone: What it binds is unknown.

There are 15 residues in the CDR3. Germline loops: CDR1 SEHNR, CDR2 FQNEAQ (reference sequence). Trimming took 5 bases from V and 6 from J, leaving 19 bases between them. Produced via immunoSEQ multiplex PCR; TCRdb's table is partial and in-frame only. The sample carries 86,000 or so clones, approximately 90% recorded once. The chain recombines TRBV7-9 with TRBJ1-2; possibly TRBD1 for D (6 bases). This TCR was recovered from an adult who received the AZD1222 COVID-19 vaccine. The sequencing here drew on peripheral blood, taken 28 days after the second AZD1222 dose. The CDR3 coding sequence is TGTGCCAGCAGCCCTGACAGGAGGCTTGGCCATGGCTACACCTTC. Protein product: CASSPDRRLGHGYTF.